This T cell receptor (beta chain) was recorded in a study of cytomegalovirus exposure and HLA in healthy donors. Study context: Early released data had tens of millions of unique TCRs, all coming from HLA-typed donors.

Worth noting for this clone: Its antigen remains unidentified.

Although they were nominally healthy when sampled, donors likely had unrecorded immune exposures. The CDR3 extends over 16 amino acids. J was trimmed by 2 bases and V by 4 bases; bases with no gene match: 3. The germline gives CDR1 SGHDT, CDR2 YYEEEE. Notes on the study in general: 87-base-pair reads could not separate some V segments, including TRBV6-2 and TRBV6-3.

The PCR ran on 60 Vbeta and 13 Jbeta primers. The method was immunoSEQ multiplex PCR; TCRdb's version includes in-frame clones alone and lacks a portion of them. The sample yields under 100,000 clones, about three quarters seen once. The chain carries TRBV5-6 and TRBJ2-1; 13 bases line up with TRBD2. Material for sequencing was PBMCs. The receptor was derived from a woman in her forties or fifties in good health and CMV-seropositive. The chain's CDR3 is CASSVTSGRTYNEQFF. The CDR3 DNA is TGTGCCAGCAGCGTGACTAGCGGGAGGACCTACAATGAGCAGTTCTTC.